The 16 T cell receptor beta chains listed next were all sequenced from one sample in a study of cytomegalovirus exposure and HLA in healthy donors. PCR used 60 Vbeta primers and 13 Jbeta primers. Using immunoSEQ multiplex PCR, the repertoire was profiled, and TCRdb retains in-frame clones only, with some absent. The top ten clones hold around 1.5% of a sample with 180,000 or so clones, more than 70% of them seen once. The material sequenced was PBMCs. Every receptor here comes from a male donor in good health and CMV-seronegative.

The chain joins TRBV11-2 to TRBJ1-5, with 8 nucleotides matching TRBD1. The CDR3 totals 13 residues. J gave up 7 bases and V 4 bases, and 3 bases lay outside the gene matches. Germline V gives CDR1 SGHAT, CDR2 FQNNGV. CDR3: CASSSGGEQPQHF. The CDR3 nucleotides read TGTGCCAGCAGCTCAGGGGGCGAACAGCCCCAGCATTTT.

V usage is TRBV10-3 and J usage is TRBJ2-2; 8 bases map to TRBD2. The CDR3 runs to 12 residues. J was trimmed by 4 bases and V by 10 bases; bases with no gene match: 2. Germline V gene data show CDR1 as ENHRY and CDR2 as SYGVKD. The CDR3 DNA reads as TGTGCCAGTAGCGGGACCACCGGGGAGCTGTTTTTT. This encodes CASSGTTGELFF.

The V call is TRBV19, the J call TRBJ1-1, with no clear D. The CDR3 is 16 amino acids. Germline CDR1 LNHDA, CDR2 SQIVND (reference sequence). The V gene lost 2 bases and the J gene lost 0 bases, with 13 bases spanning the gap. CDR3 DNA: TGTGCCAGTAGTATATGGGGAGGATTAGTGAACACTGAAGCTTTCTTT. Its translation: CASSIWGGLVNTEAFF.

Concerning this clone: Distinct nucleotide sequences in the sample also encode this CDR3. This chain connects TRBV27 to TRBJ1-2; D may be TRBD1 (6 bases). With 5 bases removed from V and 5 bases from J, the gap between germline ends came to 15 bases. The CDR3 loop spans 14 amino acids. CDR1 MNHEY and CDR2 SMNVEV come from the germline V gene (reference sequence). CDR3 sequence: CASSIARDKYGYTF. The CDR3 DNA reads as TGTGCCAGCAGTATAGCCCGGGACAAGTATGGCTACACCTTC.

This chain links TRBV7-2 with TRBJ2-5; tentative D call: TRBD1 (6 bases). Germline-derived CDR1 and CDR2 are SGHTA and FQGNSA. This CDR3 is built from 15 residues. Trimming shortened V by 3 bases and J by 5 bases, and 16 bases separated the two germline ends. CDR3: CASSLATGNQETQYF. The CDR3 DNA reads TGTGCCAGCAGCTTGGCGACAGGTAATCAGGAGACCCAGTACTTC.

This clone was observed a few times. The gene calls are TRBV2 and TRBJ2-2; D is ambiguous. Germline CDR1 SNHLY, CDR2 FYNNEI. The CDR3 sequence is 14 residues long. The ends were cut back, 9 bases at V and 0 bases at J, with 11 bases in the middle. CDR3 loop: CARGVLANTGELFF. For the CDR3, the DNA is TGTGCCAGGGGCGTCCTTGCGAACACCGGGGAGCTGTTTTTT.

There are a few counts of this clone. One end of the junction fails to match germline, which may point to a read error. The sample carries other DNA sequences with the same CDR3. This chain links TRBV18 with TRBJ1-2, with TRBD1 identical over 12 bases. This CDR3 spans 15 amino acids. Germline assignment: CDR1 KGHSH and CDR2 LQKENI. This CDR3 reads CASSPPGQGAYGYTF. Written as DNA, the CDR3 is TGTGCCAGCTCGCCACCGGGACAGGGGGCGTATGGCTACACCTTC.

V is TRBV10-3 and J is TRBJ2-7, with a weak D call TRBD1 (6 bases). Trimming stripped 6 bases from V and 3 bases from J, with 15 bases between. The CDR3 has 14 residues. From germline, CDR1 is ENHRY and CDR2 SYGVKD. The CDR3: CAISHREVDYEQYF. The CDR3 DNA sequence: TGTGCCATCAGCCACAGGGAAGTGGACTACGAGCAGTACTTC.

J is TRBJ1-1 and V is TRBV10-3, with D tentatively TRBD1 (6 bases). V lost 11 bases, J lost 4 bases, and 23 bases lay in between. Germline V gene data show CDR1 as ENHRY and CDR2 as SYGVKD. The CDR3 has 15 residues. The CDR3 DNA is TGTGCCCCACGGGGGGCACCCCTAGATGGCACTGAAGCTTTCTTT. Protein sequence: CAPRGAPLDGTEAFF.

The chain has TRBV6-5 and TRBJ2-3; 10 nucleotides agree with TRBD2. The CDR3 sequence is 16 residues long. Germline V lookup: CDR1 MNHEY, CDR2 SVGAGI. Losses at the gene ends were 2 bases for V and 5 bases for J; bases not matched to a gene: 7. CDR3 in DNA: TGTGCCAGCAGTTACGGGGCTAGCGGGAGAGGAGATACGCAGTATTTT. Translation gives CASSYGASGRGDTQYF.

This clone turned up a few times. The chain combines TRBV28 with TRBJ2-1; the D is unclear. The CDR3 has 12 residues. CDR1 is MDHEN and CDR2 is SYDVKM in the germline V gene. The ends were cut back, 5 bases at V and 5 bases at J, with 7 bases in the middle. CDR3 loop: CASSQENNEQFF. The CDR3 DNA follows: TGTGCCAGCAGTCAGGAAAACAATGAGCAGTTCTTC.

The V and J genes are TRBV29-1 and TRBJ1-2, with TRBD1 as a possible D gene (5 bases). This CDR3 contains 12 residues. Germline CDR1 is SQVTM and CDR2 is ANQGSEA. V shed 3 bases and J shed 4 bases, with 9 bases lying between them. CDR3 bases: TGCAGCGTTGAGGGGGGGGGCTATGGCTACACCTTC. It yields the protein CSVEGGGYGYTF.

The chain carries TRBV29-1 and TRBJ1-1; D is ambiguous. Per the germline V gene, CDR1 is SQVTM and CDR2 is ANQGSEA. This CDR3 spans 12 amino acids. Trimming removed 4 bases at V and 7 bases at J, with 13 bases between. CDR3 in DNA: TGCAGCGTTGGGTCTCGGTCGCTTGAAGCTTTCTTT. Its translation is CSVGSRSLEAFF.

The chain carries TRBV5-1 and TRBJ2-5, with D possibly being TRBD1 (6 bases). The tail of the sequence fits TRBJ2-7 better, so the J call may be wrong. Germline V gives CDR1 SGHRS, CDR2 YFSETQ. CDR3 length: 14 amino acids. The CDR3 nucleotides read TGCGCCAGCAGCAGGGGGACCAGCTCCTACGAGCAGTACTTC. This sequence encodes CASSRGTSSYEQYF.

This clone showed up just a few times. V is TRBV7-2 and J is TRBJ1-3; perhaps TRBD1 as D (5 bases). There are 14 residues in the CDR3. Germline V gene sequence: CDR1 SGHTA, CDR2 FQGNSA. Trimming took off 6 bases at V and 3 bases at J, with 12 bases between the two ends. The CDR3 region has the DNA TGTGCCAGCAGTACAGGATATCATGGAAACACCATATATTTT. Protein product: CASSTGYHGNTIYF.

The V call is TRBV5-8, the J call TRBJ1-1; 8 nucleotides line up with TRBD1. Trimming cost V 0 bases and J 0 bases; bases outside gene matches: 1. CDR1 is SGHTS and CDR2 is YDEGEE in the germline V gene. The CDR3 extends over 15 amino acids. The CDR3 protein is CASSLGDRLNTEAFF. CDR3 in DNA: TGTGCCAGCAGCTTGGGGGACAGGTTGAACACTGAAGCTTTCTTT.